One TCR beta chain is described in this entry. As yet, its antigen is unknown. This entry comes from a study of blood T cells in healthy people across ages. Study-wide points: Compared with aged donors, long-lived donors showed fewer expanded clones, suggesting selection. The fall in TCR beta diversity per million T cells was roughly linear with age.

A second roughly 6 to 12 cycle PCR used barcoded and J-beta primers. MiXCR, applied by TCRdb to the 5' RACE reads, yields one record per CDR3 protein. The table shows hundreds of thousands of distinct CDR3 sequences, with roughly 25% occurring only once. The CDR3 extends over 13 amino acids. V gave up 4 bases and J gave up 4 bases, with 11 bases separating them. Germline V gene data show CDR1 as LGHDT and CDR2 as YNNKEL (reference sequence). These same data were also listed under a study on T cells of mothers and their children. That publication notes: Donation came from three healthy Caucasian mothers together with their six children. The data showed no persistent microchimeric T cell clones.

Sequenced: blood. This TCR came from a boy under 18 in good health. The V and J genes are TRBV3-1 and TRBJ2-7; D perhaps matches TRBD1 (5 bases). CDR3 coding DNA: TGTGCCAGCAGCCCCAAAGGGGTGTACGAGCAGTACTTC. It encodes CASSPKGVYEQYF.